These 21 T cell receptor beta chains came from one sample sequenced in a study of blood T cell repertoires in COVID-19. Profiling relied on immunoSEQ multiplex PCR, and the TCRdb table lists in-frame clones only, not all of them. This sample has about 200,000 clones, with around nine tenths found just once. Material: peripheral blood. The receptors stem from a man aged 50-59 years with acute or convalescent COVID-19.

As regards this clone: The junction departs from the called germline gene at one end, perhaps through a read error. The genes are TRBV11-2 and TRBJ2-1, with D possibly being TRBD2 (6 bases). Germline V gene lookup returns CDR1 SGHAT and CDR2 FQNNGV. CDR3 length: 12 residues. The CDR3, as DNA: TGTGCCAGCAGCCTAGAGGGGAGGGAGCAGTTCTTC. It translates to CASSLEGREQFF.

J is TRBJ2-1 and V is TRBV19; D is possibly TRBD2 (6 bases). This CDR3 has 15 residues. Germline CDR1 and CDR2: LNHDA and SQIVND (reference sequence). Trimming left V 6 bases short and J 3 bases short, with 15 bases between. CDR3 nucleotides: TGTGCCAGTAGGACTAGTAGGGGCCTCTACAATGAGCAGTTCTTC. Translating it yields CASRTSRGLYNEQFF.

This clone was recorded only once. V and J are TRBV27 and TRBJ2-7, with 11 positions matching TRBD2. Germline values: CDR1 MNHEY, CDR2 SMNVEV (reference sequence). The V and J ends lost 5 bases and 0 bases, in that order; junction bases with no gene match: 3. The CDR3 is 15 residues long. The CDR3 loop is CASSRGTSGSYEQYF. CDR3 nucleotide sequence: TGTGCCAGCAGTAGAGGGACTAGCGGCTCCTACGAGCAGTACTTC.

This sequence joins TRBV19 and TRBJ2-3, with a possible D match to TRBD1 (6 bases). Germline V CDR1 and CDR2: LNHDA, SQIVND (reference sequence). The V gene lost 3 bases and the J gene lost 0 bases, with 7 bases spanning the gap. The CDR3 runs to 14 residues. The CDR3 spells CASSIGQSTDTQYF. CDR3 coding DNA: TGTGCCAGTAGTATTGGACAGAGCACAGATACGCAGTATTTT.

The rearrangement links TRBV28 to TRBJ2-7; 7 bases map to TRBD1. The V gene end was trimmed by 7 bases and the J gene end by 3 bases; junction bases not matched to a gene: 6. This CDR3 contains 13 residues. Germline V gives CDR1 MDHEN, CDR2 SYDVKM. CDR3 in amino acids: CASTPGQNYEQYF. CDR3 nucleotide sequence: TGTGCCAGCACCCCGGGACAGAACTACGAGCAGTACTTC.

A note on this clone: Compared with germline, one end of the junction differs, possibly owing to a read error. This rearrangement joins TRBV10-3 to TRBJ1-1; D gene unclear. Germline loops: CDR1 ENHRY, CDR2 SYGVKD. This CDR3 contains 12 residues. The CDR3 spells CAISEREEQPIF. Here the CDR3 DNA reads TGTGCCATCAGTGAGAGGGAGGAACAGCCGATCTTT.

V usage is TRBV2 and J usage is TRBJ2-5; possible D gene TRBD2, 5 bases. Trimming shortened V by 7 bases and J by 5 bases, and 17 bases separated the two germline ends. The germline V gene has CDR1 SNHLY and CDR2 FYNNEI. This CDR3 contains 14 residues. In DNA, the CDR3 is TGTGCCAGCACGTGGACCGGGGTTCGGGAGACCCAGTACTTC. Translated, it gives CASTWTGVRETQYF.

The rearrangement uses TRBV2 and TRBJ2-1, with a possible D match to TRBD1 (6 bases). The germline V gene encodes CDR1 SNHLY and CDR2 FYNNEI. The ends were cut back, 11 bases at V and 3 bases at J, with 17 bases in the middle. The CDR3 runs 14 residues. The DNA of the CDR3 is TGTGCCGGAGCAGACAGGAACGACTACAATGAGCAGTTCTTC. Translating gives CAGADRNDYNEQFF.

The V call is TRBV19, the J call TRBJ2-2, with 7 bases matching TRBD2. Germline values: CDR1 LNHDA, CDR2 SQIVND (reference sequence). With V trimmed by 3 bases and J by 3 bases, 10 bases remained unmatched. This CDR3 has 17 amino acids. The CDR3 loop is CASSIMAGVPDTGELFF. The CDR3 coding sequence is TGTGCCAGTAGTATTATGGCGGGAGTCCCCGACACCGGGGAGCTGTTTTTT.

V gene TRBV19 combines with J gene TRBJ1-5; perhaps TRBD1 as D (5 bases). CDR3 length: 16 amino acids. Germline CDR1 reads LNHDA; CDR2 reads SQIVND (reference sequence). Trimming removed 6 bases from V and 1 base from J, with 16 bases in between. The CDR3 nucleotides read TGTGCCAGTAGCGGTTCAGGGAGGAAGAGCAATCAGCCCCAGCATTTT. Translating gives CASSGSGRKSNQPQHF.

The chain employs TRBV2 and TRBJ1-5, with D hard to call. Trimming took 5 bases from V and 7 from J, leaving 15 bases between them. CDR1 SNHLY and CDR2 FYNNEI come from the germline V gene. CDR3 length: 14 amino acids. The CDR3 coding sequence is TGTGCCAGCAGTAGGGAGCTACTCGAGCAGCCCCAGCATTTT. Its protein is CASSRELLEQPQHF.

V usage is TRBV28 and J usage is TRBJ1-2; TRBD1 matches 7 bases. J lost 3 bases, V lost 8 bases, and 9 bases had no gene match. The CDR3 extends over 14 amino acids. Germline V gives CDR1 MDHEN, CDR2 SYDVKM. The CDR3 spells CASGPGGTYYGYTF. The CDR3, as DNA: TGTGCCAGCGGACCAGGGGGGACATACTATGGCTACACCTTC.

The chain employs TRBV27 and TRBJ2-7; 7 bases map to TRBD1. The CDR3 covers 14 residues. The germline V gene has CDR1 MNHEY and CDR2 SMNVEV (reference sequence). Losses at the gene ends were 5 bases for V and 6 bases for J; bases not matched to a gene: 10. CDR3 DNA: TGTGCCAGCAGTAAAACCACTAGGGGGCTCGAGCAGTACTTC. It encodes CASSKTTRGLEQYF.

The gene calls are TRBV15 and TRBJ2-7; the match to TRBD1 covers 9 bases. V lost 5 bases, J lost 1 base, and 6 bases stayed unmatched. The CDR3 sequence is 15 residues long. Germline CDR1 and CDR2: LNHNV and YYDKDF (reference sequence). CDR3: CATSRDRVSSYEQYV. In nucleotides, the CDR3 is TGTGCCACCAGCCGGGACAGGGTTAGTTCCTACGAGCAGTACGTC.

The V call is TRBV3-1 (or the pseudogene TRBV3-2), the J call TRBJ2-3; 12 bases fit TRBD2. The germline V gene encodes CDR1 LGHDT and CDR2 YNNKEL (reference sequence). The V gene end was trimmed by 4 bases and the J gene end by 2 bases; junction bases not matched to a gene: 4. This CDR3 is 16 amino acids long. In nucleotides, the CDR3 is TGTGCCAGCAGCCTCCTAGCGGGAGGGGCCACAGATACGCAGTATTTT. It is translated as CASSLLAGGATDTQYF.

The chain joins TRBV6-5 to TRBJ1-2; weak D call: TRBD1 (5 bases). This CDR3 has 13 residues. The V and J ends lost 6 bases and 2 bases respectively, with 10 bases between them. Germline V lookup: CDR1 MNHEY, CDR2 SVGAGI. CDR3 residues: CASSWGQNYGYTF. As DNA, the CDR3 is TGTGCCAGCAGCTGGGGCCAGAACTATGGCTACACCTTC.

V usage is TRBV4-1 and J usage is TRBJ1-4, with 7 positions matching TRBD1. V gave up 3 bases and J gave up 4 bases; unmatched junction bases: 5. This CDR3 spans 15 amino acids. Per germline, CDR1 MGHRA and CDR2 YSYEKL. This CDR3 is CASSHAGTDNEKLFF. The CDR3 nucleotides are TGCGCCAGCAGCCACGCCGGGACAGATAATGAAAAACTGTTTTTT.

This clone appeared a few times. The chain employs TRBV29-1 and TRBJ1-3, with D perhaps TRBD1 (6 bases). Between the trimmed V and J ends, which lost 6 bases and 1 base, there was a span of 10 bases. This CDR3 comprises 13 residues. CDR1 and CDR2 (germline): SQVTM, ANQGSEA. The CDR3 coding sequence is TGCAGCGTCACACAGGGATCTGGAAACACCATATATTTT. Amino acid sequence: CSVTQGSGNTIYF.

The V call is TRBV7-9, the J call TRBJ1-4, with 7 bases matching TRBD1. The length of the CDR3 is 15 residues. Trimming removed 5 bases from V and 10 bases from J; junction bases left unmatched: 13. Per germline, CDR1 SEHNR and CDR2 FQNEAQ (reference sequence). CDR3: CASSHGSGGQGKLFF. The CDR3, as DNA: TGTGCCAGCAGCCACGGCTCAGGGGGTCAGGGAAAACTGTTTTTT.

This clone was observed once. Other DNA sequences of this sample code for an identical CDR3. The chain joins TRBV9 to TRBJ2-5, with D uncertain. CDR3 length equals 14 residues. Germline values: CDR1 SGDLS, CDR2 YYNGEE. V dropped 0 bases and J dropped 5 bases, with 11 bases sitting between them. CDR3 region: CASSVAPSGETQYF. CDR3 DNA sequence: TGTGCCAGCAGCGTAGCCCCCTCCGGGGAGACCCAGTACTTC.

V is TRBV5-4 and J is TRBJ1-2; 7 nucleotides match TRBD1. Per the germline V gene, CDR1 is SGHNT and CDR2 is YYREEE (reference sequence). The CDR3 runs to 16 residues. V trimming: 6 bases; J trimming: 1 base; junction bases outside the gene matches: 12. The CDR3 DNA reads as TGTGCCAGCAACTCTACGGCGACAGGGCTTAACTATGGCTACACCTTC. This encodes CASNSTATGLNYGYTF.